The clone carrying this T cell receptor beta chain was counted many times. What it recognizes is unknown. This sample is drawn from a study of T cells after yellow fever vaccination. Study-level background: When fractions had low cell numbers, they were prepared with SMART-Seq v4 Ultra Low Input.

This CDR3 has 19 residues. V lost 0 bases, J lost 0 bases, and 7 bases stayed unmatched. Per germline, CDR1 LGHNA and CDR2 YSLEER. One entry per CDR3 protein, called by TCRdb with MiXCR from the 5' RACE reads. The table lists 300,000 or so distinct CDR3 sequences, 3% to 4.5% of them singletons. Regarding the study as a whole: Peaking faster, on day 5 versus 15, the secondary response was nonetheless weaker. Most primary-vaccination clones reappeared after the booster (approximately 95% CD4, 85% to 90% CD8). Of the clonotypes, a small share occurred in both CD4 and CD8 compartments.

The clonotype comes from a man between 18 and 29 years old who received the YFV17D yellow fever vaccine. Sequenced here: PBMCs, sampled 5 days after the yellow fever booster vaccination. The rearrangement uses TRBV4-3 and TRBJ2-4; TRBD2 matches 11 bases. The chain's CDR3 is CASSQDEASGGLAKNIQYF. Written as DNA, the CDR3 is TGCGCCAGCAGCCAAGACGAGGCTAGCGGGGGGCTAGCCAAAAACATTCAGTACTTC.